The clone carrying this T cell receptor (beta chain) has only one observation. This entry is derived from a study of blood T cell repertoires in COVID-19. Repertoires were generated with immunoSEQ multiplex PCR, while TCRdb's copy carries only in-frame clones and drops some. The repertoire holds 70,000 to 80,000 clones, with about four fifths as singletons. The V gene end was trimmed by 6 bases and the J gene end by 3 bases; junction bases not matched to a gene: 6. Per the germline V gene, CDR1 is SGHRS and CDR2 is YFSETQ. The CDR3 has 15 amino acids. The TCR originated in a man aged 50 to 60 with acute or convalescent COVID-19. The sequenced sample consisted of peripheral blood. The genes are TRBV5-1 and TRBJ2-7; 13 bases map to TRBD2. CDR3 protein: CASKPGLAGIYEQYF. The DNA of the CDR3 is TGCGCCAGCAAGCCGGGACTAGCGGGAATCTACGAGCAGTACTTC.